This is a list of T cell receptor beta chains from one sample in a study of blood T cell repertoires in COVID-19. Only in-frame clones appear in the TCRdb table, and some are missing; sequencing was by immunoSEQ multiplex PCR. The sample has about 330,000 clones; approximately 87% are singletons. Sequencing was done on a sample of PBMCs or T cells enriched from blood (not recorded which). Source of these receptors: a woman in her twenties or thirties who had recovered from COVID-19. CDR3s include the opening cysteine and the closing phenylalanine or tryptophan. D genes are given only for firm matches. The size field is filled for only some rows; it gives once, few, many or a size class.

abundance: -
len: 15
d_gene: TRBD1
v_gene: TRBV6-2/TRBV6-3
j_gene: TRBJ1-2
CDR3aa: CASSYVTGGDYGYTF
CDR3nt: TGTGCCAGCAGTTACGTGACAGGGGGCGACTATGGCTACACCTTC

abundance: -
len: 15
d_gene: -
v_gene: TRBV2
j_gene: TRBJ2-7
CDR3aa: CASSEAPGLSHEQYF
CDR3nt: TGTGCCAGCAGTGAAGCCCCGGGTTTAAGCCACGAGCAGTACTTC

abundance: once
len: 13
d_gene: TRBD1
v_gene: TRBV19
j_gene: TRBJ2-3
CDR3aa: CASSIGTGDTQYF
CDR3nt: TGTGCCAGTAGTATCGGGACAGGCGATACGCAGTATTTT

abundance: -
len: 11
d_gene: -
v_gene: TRBV30
j_gene: TRBJ1-3
CDR3aa: CAWSVGSTIYF
CDR3nt: TGTGCCTGGAGTGTGGGGAGTACCATATATTTT

abundance: -
len: 16
d_gene: TRBD2
v_gene: TRBV11-2
j_gene: TRBJ2-1
CDR3aa: CASSFWKAGGNNEQFF
CDR3nt: TGTGCCAGCAGCTTTTGGAAAGCGGGGGGGAACAATGAGCAGTTCTTC

abundance: once
len: 14
d_gene: TRBD1
v_gene: TRBV5-1
j_gene: TRBJ1-1
CDR3aa: CASSFQGARTEAFF
CDR3nt: TGCGCCAGCAGCTTTCAGGGGGCGCGGACTGAAGCTTTCTTT

abundance: -
len: 15
d_gene: -
v_gene: TRBV7-9
j_gene: TRBJ1-1
CDR3aa: CASSLGGLMNTEAFF
CDR3nt: TGTGCCAGCAGCTTAGGGGGACTGATGAACACTGAAGCTTTCTTT

abundance: -
len: 15
d_gene: TRBD1
v_gene: TRBV10-3
j_gene: TRBJ2-7
CDR3aa: CAISEGQGRLYEQYF
CDR3nt: TGTGCCATCAGTGAGGGACAGGGGAGACTCTACGAGCAGTACTTC

abundance: -
len: 11
d_gene: -
v_gene: TRBV29-1
j_gene: TRBJ2-7
CDR3aa: CSVFRAYEQYF
CDR3nt: TGCAGCGTTTTCCGAGCCTACGAGCAGTACTTC

abundance: -
len: 14
d_gene: -
v_gene: TRBV19
j_gene: TRBJ1-2
CDR3aa: CASSIVPSGDGYTF
CDR3nt: TGTGCCAGTAGTATAGTCCCCTCAGGGGATGGCTACACCTTC

abundance: once
len: 15
d_gene: TRBD1
v_gene: TRBV5-4
j_gene: TRBJ2-5
CDR3aa: CASRVDYGTEETQYF
CDR3nt: TGTGCCAGCAGAGTAGATTATGGGACAGAAGAGACCCAGTACTTC

abundance: -
len: 14
d_gene: -
v_gene: TRBV7-2
j_gene: TRBJ2-1
CDR3aa: CASSLVAGHLEQFF
CDR3nt: TGTGCCAGCAGCTTAGTCGCGGGGCACCTTGAGCAGTTCTTC

abundance: -
len: 12
d_gene: -
v_gene: TRBV11-3
j_gene: TRBJ2-2
CDR3aa: CASRHREGELFF
CDR3nt: TGTGCCAGCAGACACAGGGAAGGGGAGCTGTTTTTT

abundance: -
len: 17
d_gene: -
v_gene: TRBV27
j_gene: TRBJ2-3
CDR3aa: CASSSTTRGGPLDTQYF
CDR3nt: TGTGCCAGCAGCTCAACCACAAGGGGGGGGCCGTTAGATACGCAGTATTTT

abundance: few
len: 17
d_gene: -
v_gene: TRBV28
j_gene: TRBJ1-2
CDR3aa: CASSERAGISSNYGYTF
CDR3nt: TGTGCCAGCAGTGAACGTGCAGGGATATCGTCCAACTATGGCTACACCTTC

abundance: -
len: 13
d_gene: -
v_gene: TRBV19
j_gene: TRBJ1-1
CDR3aa: CASSNSGATEAFF
CDR3nt: TGTGCCAGTAGTAATTCCGGAGCTACTGAAGCTTTCTTT

abundance: -
len: 13
d_gene: -
v_gene: TRBV27
j_gene: TRBJ1-2
CDR3aa: CASSRGAGYGYTF
CDR3nt: TGTGCCAGCAGTCGGGGGGCCGGGTATGGCTACACCTTC

abundance: -
len: 14
d_gene: TRBD1
v_gene: TRBV6-5
j_gene: TRBJ1-1
CDR3aa: CASSRQGMNTEAFF
CDR3nt: TGTGCCAGCAGCAGACAGGGAATGAACACTGAAGCTTTCTTT

abundance: -
len: 13
d_gene: TRBD1
v_gene: TRBV30
j_gene: TRBJ1-6
CDR3aa: CAWSVQGNSPLHF
CDR3nt: TGTGCCTGGAGTGTACAGGGGAATTCACCCCTCCACTTT

abundance: once
len: 15
d_gene: TRBD2
v_gene: TRBV18
j_gene: TRBJ2-1
CDR3aa: CASSPGSGGGGEQFF
CDR3nt: TGTGCCAGCTCACCAGGGTCAGGCGGGGGAGGTGAGCAGTTCTTC

abundance: -
len: 15
d_gene: TRBD1
v_gene: TRBV4-2
j_gene: TRBJ1-2
CDR3aa: CASSQAGEQGSGYTF
CDR3nt: TGTGCCAGCAGCCAAGCAGGGGAACAGGGGAGTGGCTACACCTTC

abundance: -
len: 15
d_gene: -
v_gene: TRBV5-6
j_gene: TRBJ1-4
CDR3aa: CASSLDAGANEKLFF
CDR3nt: TGTGCCAGCAGCTTGGACGCAGGGGCTAATGAAAAACTGTTTTTT

abundance: -
len: 16
d_gene: -
v_gene: TRBV5-4
j_gene: TRBJ1-6
CDR3aa: CASSLGSRRDNSPLHF
CDR3nt: TGTGCCAGCAGCTTGGGATCGAGGAGGGATAATTCACCCCTCCACTTT

abundance: -
len: 15
d_gene: TRBD1
v_gene: TRBV7-9
j_gene: TRBJ2-7
CDR3aa: CASSLRRQGEDEQYF
CDR3nt: TGTGCCAGCAGCTTACGCCGGCAGGGGGAAGACGAGCAGTACTTC

abundance: -
len: 16
d_gene: -
v_gene: TRBV7-8
j_gene: TRBJ1-1
CDR3aa: CASSYSRWGEDTEAFF
CDR3nt: TGTGCCAGCAGCTACAGTAGGTGGGGGGAGGACACTGAAGCTTTCTTT

abundance: -
len: 12
d_gene: -
v_gene: TRBV9
j_gene: TRBJ1-1
CDR3aa: CASSVGTAEAFF
CDR3nt: TGTGCCAGCAGCGTAGGGACAGCCGAAGCTTTCTTT

abundance: few
len: 15
d_gene: TRBD1
v_gene: TRBV9
j_gene: TRBJ1-5
CDR3aa: CASSAGTVSNQPQHF
CDR3nt: TGTGCCAGCAGCGCGGGGACAGTTAGCAATCAGCCCCAGCATTTT

abundance: -
len: 15
d_gene: -
v_gene: TRBV15
j_gene: TRBJ1-5
CDR3aa: CATSRDRGDYQPQHF
CDR3nt: TGTGCCACCAGCAGAGATCGGGGGGACTATCAGCCCCAGCATTTT

abundance: -
len: 15
d_gene: -
v_gene: TRBV13
j_gene: TRBJ1-4
CDR3aa: CASSLHRGSNEKLFF
CDR3nt: TGTGCCAGCAGCCTCCATCGGGGTTCTAATGAAAAACTGTTTTTT

abundance: -
len: 12
d_gene: -
v_gene: TRBV19
j_gene: TRBJ2-3
CDR3aa: CASSAGSDTQYF
CDR3nt: TGTGCCAGTAGCGCGGGGTCAGATACGCAGTATTTT

abundance: -
len: 16
d_gene: -
v_gene: TRBV4-1
j_gene: TRBJ2-7
CDR3aa: CASSQESRGGGYEQYF
CDR3nt: TGCGCCAGCAGCCAAGAGTCCAGGGGCGGGGGCTACGAGCAGTACTTC

abundance: -
len: 13
d_gene: TRBD1
v_gene: TRBV20-1
j_gene: TRBJ1-1
CDR3aa: CSARGTVNTEAFF
CDR3nt: TGCAGTGCTCGTGGGACAGTGAACACTGAAGCTTTCTTT

abundance: -
len: 15
d_gene: -
v_gene: TRBV7-2
j_gene: TRBJ1-2
CDR3aa: CASSLEDERVYGYTF
CDR3nt: TGTGCCAGCAGCTTAGAAGATGAGAGGGTATATGGCTACACCTTC

abundance: -
len: 14
d_gene: -
v_gene: TRBV5-8
j_gene: TRBJ2-3
CDR3aa: CASSWGPSTDTQYF
CDR3nt: TGTGCCAGCAGCTGGGGGCCAAGCACAGATACGCAGTATTTT

abundance: -
len: 15
d_gene: -
v_gene: TRBV7-9
j_gene: TRBJ1-2
CDR3aa: CASSLGLDNYYGYTF
CDR3nt: TGTGCCAGCAGCTTAGGTCTGGACAACTACTATGGCTACACCTTC

abundance: -
len: 14
d_gene: TRBD2
v_gene: TRBV28
j_gene: TRBJ2-2
CDR3aa: CASSTSGVTGELFF
CDR3nt: TGTGCCAGCTCCACTAGCGGGGTAACCGGGGAGCTGTTTTTT

abundance: once
len: 13
d_gene: -
v_gene: TRBV19
j_gene: TRBJ2-6
CDR3aa: CASKLLGANVLTF
CDR3nt: TGTGCCAGTAAACTTCTTGGGGCCAACGTCCTGACTTTC

abundance: -
len: 14
d_gene: -
v_gene: TRBV4-1
j_gene: TRBJ2-1
CDR3aa: CASSPAMVGDEQFF
CDR3nt: TGCGCCAGCAGCCCTGCTATGGTGGGCGATGAGCAGTTCTTC

abundance: -
len: 13
d_gene: -
v_gene: TRBV5-1
j_gene: TRBJ2-1
CDR3aa: CASSAAGAVGQFF
CDR3nt: TGCGCCAGCAGCGCCGCGGGCGCCGTGGGGCAGTTCTTC

abundance: -
len: 14
d_gene: -
v_gene: TRBV7-6
j_gene: TRBJ1-5
CDR3aa: CASSFAGLNQPQHF
CDR3nt: TGTGCCAGCAGCTTCGCAGGCCTCAATCAGCCCCAGCATTTT

abundance: -
len: 13
d_gene: -
v_gene: TRBV7-3
j_gene: TRBJ1-1
CDR3aa: CASSATGLTEAFF
CDR3nt: TGTGCCAGCAGCGCAACAGGGCTCACTGAAGCTTTCTTT

abundance: few
len: 13
d_gene: -
v_gene: TRBV6-5
j_gene: TRBJ1-2
CDR3aa: CASRDRRIYGYTF
CDR3nt: TGTGCCAGCCGAGACAGGCGGATCTATGGCTACACCTTC

abundance: -
len: 14
d_gene: -
v_gene: TRBV5-1
j_gene: TRBJ1-2
CDR3aa: CASSPPTGNYGYTF
CDR3nt: TGCGCCAGCAGCCCTCCAACAGGGAACTATGGCTACACCTTC

abundance: once
len: 16
d_gene: TRBD2
v_gene: TRBV11-2
j_gene: TRBJ2-7
CDR3aa: CASSLGGGLAAYEQYF
CDR3nt: TGTGCCAGCAGCTTAGGGGGGGGACTAGCGGCCTACGAGCAGTACTTC

abundance: -
len: 18
d_gene: -
v_gene: TRBV5-1
j_gene: TRBJ1-6
CDR3aa: CASSLFDPDGHYNSPLHF
CDR3nt: TGCGCCAGCAGCTTGTTCGATCCGGACGGACACTATAATTCACCCCTCCACTTT

abundance: -
len: 16
d_gene: TRBD2
v_gene: TRBV3-1/TRBV3-2
j_gene: TRBJ2-1
CDR3aa: CASSQYGTSGGGEQFF
CDR3nt: TGTGCCAGCAGTCAATATGGGACTAGCGGGGGGGGTGAGCAGTTCTTC

abundance: -
len: 14
d_gene: TRBD2
v_gene: TRBV29-1
j_gene: TRBJ2-5
CDR3aa: CSVGSGVTWKTQYF
CDR3nt: TGCAGCGTAGGTAGCGGGGTTACCTGGAAGACCCAGTACTTC

abundance: -
len: 15
d_gene: -
v_gene: TRBV5-1
j_gene: TRBJ1-2
CDR3aa: CASSPLRDSDYGYTF
CDR3nt: TGCGCCAGCAGCCCTCTACGCGACAGTGACTATGGCTACACCTTC

abundance: -
len: 12
d_gene: -
v_gene: TRBV10-2
j_gene: TRBJ1-1
CDR3aa: CASSLRNTEAFF
CDR3nt: TGCGCCAGCAGTCTAAGGAACACTGAAGCTTTCTTT

abundance: few
len: 13
d_gene: -
v_gene: TRBV12-5
j_gene: TRBJ1-2
CDR3aa: CASGLVRDYGYTF
CDR3nt: TGTGCTAGTGGTTTGGTCAGGGACTATGGCTACACCTTC

abundance: -
len: 14
d_gene: -
v_gene: TRBV6-4
j_gene: TRBJ1-2
CDR3aa: CASSDTPQGPSYTF
CDR3nt: TGTGCCAGCAGTGACACACCACAGGGTCCAAGCTACACCTTC

abundance: -
len: 17
d_gene: TRBD1
v_gene: TRBV2
j_gene: TRBJ1-1
CDR3aa: CASSTQKGQLMNTEAFF
CDR3nt: TGTGCCAGCAGTACGCAAAAGGGACAGCTCATGAACACTGAAGCTTTCTTT

abundance: -
len: 13
d_gene: -
v_gene: TRBV7-7
j_gene: TRBJ1-1
CDR3aa: CASSRSADTEAFF
CDR3nt: TGTGCCAGCAGCCGTTCGGCGGACACTGAAGCTTTCTTT